The present entry profiles one T cell receptor (beta chain) with its context. Its antigen is not known. The source of the sample is a study of shared clonotypes between healthy human individuals. Study-wide findings and caveats: Sampling covered blood only; tissue repertoires likely differ.

Profiling relied on immunoSEQ multiplex PCR, and the TCRdb table lists in-frame clones only, not all of them. The sample records millions of clones, approximately 94% being singletons. CD45RO-negative CD8 cells positively selected for CCR7 made up the naive population, which excluded terminally differentiated effector memory CD45RA+ cells. The CDR3 runs to 14 residues. The V end was cut by 4 bases, the J end by 1 base, with 11 bases between. Germline CDR1 and CDR2: LNHNV and YYDKDF (reference sequence). Sequencing was done on a sample of naive CD8+ T cells sorted from blood. The chain has TRBV15 and TRBJ2-7, with D maybe TRBD1 (6 bases). The clonotype comes from a man aged 18 to 30 in good health. CDR3 protein: CATSIGRGSYEQYF. The CDR3 DNA reads TGTGCCACCAGCATCGGCAGGGGTTCCTACGAGCAGTACTTC. Together with reference TRBV15 and TRBJ2-7, the CDR3 gives the full variable domain: DAMVIQNPRYQVTQFGKPVTLSCSQTLNHNVMYWYQQKSSQAPKLLFHYYDKDFNNEADTPDNFQSRRPNTSFCFLDIRSPGLGDTAMYLCATSIGRGSYEQYFGPGTRLTVT.